This TCR beta chain was recorded in a study of blood T cell repertoires in COVID-19. Across the study: The cDNA or gDNA used as material had been derived from T cells, B-cell-depleted T cells, or PBMCs.

CDR1 LGHNT and CDR2 FRNRAP come from the germline V gene. The CDR3 is 14 residues long. Trimming at V came to 7 bases and at J to 1 base, leaving 3 bases not matched to a gene. Libraries were prepared by immunoSEQ multiplex PCR; TCRdb keeps only in-frame clonotypes and omits some of them. The sample consists of some 270,000 clones, under 95% of them appearing once. This clone appeared once. Self-reported history from a screening survey and questionnaire set each donor's cohort. A case of COVID-19 had been met by exposed participants within 2 weeks before study entry. This clonotype was sampled from a man between 40 and 49 years old who had been exposed to COVID-19. The chain recombines TRBV12-5 with TRBJ2-2; 7 positions match TRBD2. Source material: PBMCs or T cells enriched from blood (not recorded which). CDR3 in amino acids: CASDWGGNTGELFF. CDR3 bases: TGTGCTAGTGACTGGGGGGGGAACACCGGGGAGCTGTTTTTT.